These 8 T cell receptor beta chains originate from one sample sequenced in a study of T-cell reconstitution after alpha-beta-depleted transplantation in children. Unique molecular identifiers were incorporated when the TCRbeta library was constructed. From the PCR reads, TCRdb called clonotypes with MiXCR, one entry per CDR3 protein. The table lists about 300,000 distinct CDR3 sequences, roughly a tenth of them singletons. Sequencing was performed on PBMCs, taken before TCRalphabeta/CD19-depleted stem cell transplant. The receptors come from a boy younger than two with acute myeloid leukemia, due to receive a stem cell transplant.

This clonotype was counted at least ten times. V is TRBV5-1 and J is TRBJ1-2; D remains ambiguous. The CDR3 covers 13 residues. Trimming took off 0 bases at V and 5 bases at J, with 8 bases between the two ends. The V gene's germline CDR1 is SGHRS and CDR2 YFSETQ. The CDR3 DNA reads as TGCGCCAGCAGCTTGGTTAGCGAATATGGCTACACCTTC. It codes for CASSLVSEYGYTF.

This clonotype was counted many times. The chain combines TRBV4-3 with TRBJ2-7; D gene ambiguous. Per the germline V gene, CDR1 is LGHNA and CDR2 is YSLEER. This CDR3 has 15 residues. V lost 1 base and J lost 0, with 10 bases in between. The CDR3: CASSQAVLNSYEQYF. DNA of the CDR3: TGCGCCAGCAGCCAAGCAGTCCTAAACTCCTACGAGCAGTACTTC.

About this clonotype: This may arise from a read error, as a much more abundant clone is one base away. The chain recombines TRBV12-3 or TRBV12-4 with TRBJ2-1, with no clear D. The length of the CDR3 is 13 residues. The germline V and J ends were trimmed by 3 bases and 7 bases, with 10 bases remaining between them. The CDR3 here is CASSFQAGNEQFF. CDR3 bases: TGTGCCAGCAGTTTCCAGGCTGGAAATGAGCAGTTCTTC.

This clonotype was counted a few times. V usage is TRBV6-2 or TRBV6-3 and J usage is TRBJ1-5; D perhaps matches TRBD1 (5 bases). The germline gives CDR1 MNHEY, CDR2 SVGEGT. This CDR3 comprises 15 residues. V lost 1 base to trimming and J lost 1 base, with 8 bases between them. CDR3 sequence: CASSYWAGSNQPQHF. CDR3 DNA sequence: TGTGCCAGCAGTTACTGGGCAGGGAGCAATCAGCCCCAGCATTTT.

This clonotype was seen repeatedly, ten times or more. CDR3 DNA: TGTGCCAGCAGCTCCGCCAGCGGCCCCCTCGAGCAGTACTTC. Protein: CASSSASGPLEQYF. The chain has TRBV7-2 and TRBJ2-7; TRBD2 is a possible D gene (5 bases). Trimming pared 4 bases from V and 6 bases from J, leaving 16 bases between. Germline loops: CDR1 SGHTA, CDR2 FQGNSA. This CDR3 has 14 amino acids.

As regards this clonotype: It is likely a read error, because the conserved phenylalanine at the end of the CDR3 is missing. CDR3 DNA: TGTGCCAGCAGCTCCACAGGGTCCCAAGAGACCCAGTACCTC. Encoded protein: CASSSTGSQETQYL. The chain has TRBV7-8 and TRBJ2-5; D might be TRBD1 (6 bases). This CDR3 contains 14 residues. V was cut by 4 bases and J by 1 base, with 10 bases left in between. Germline V gives CDR1 SGHVS, CDR2 FQNEAQ.

This clonotype was observed many times. The V call is TRBV24-1, the J call TRBJ2-5; a possible D gene is TRBD1 (6 bases). Germline-derived CDR1 and CDR2 are KGHDR and SFDVKD. CDR3 length: 11 residues. V was shortened by 4 bases and J by 7 bases, with 6 bases between the two germline ends. CDR3 sequence (DNA): TGTGCCACCAGTGAAGGGGGGACCCAGTACTTC. As protein: CATSEGGTQYF.

Regarding this clonotype: A read error is possible here, since a much larger clone lies one base away. The chain couples TRBV9 to TRBJ2-3; D perhaps matches TRBD2 (7 bases). CDR1 and CDR2 from the germline V gene are SGDLS and YYNGEE. This CDR3 region has 15 residues. Trimming took off 1 base at V and 2 bases at J, with 11 bases between the two ends. CDR3 bases: TGTGCCAGCAGCGTAAGGGGGGGGTTCACAGATACGCAGTATTTT. Protein sequence: CASSVRGGFTDTQYF.